The present entry profiles one T cell receptor (beta chain) with its context. Its antigen is unidentified. Previously described methods and listed TCR primers produced bulk TCR libraries. A single record per CDR3 protein comes from TCRdb applying MiXCR to the PCR reads. In the table there are hundreds of thousands of distinct CDR3 sequences, around 25% of which are singletons. The data belong to a study of molecular identifiers for immune sequencing clone quantification. Naive CD8 T cells were picked out by sorting for CD8+CD4-CCR7+CD45RA+. The CDR3 extends over 17 amino acids. V lost 1 base, J lost 2 bases, and 7 bases stayed unmatched. The V gene's germline CDR1 is SNHLY and CDR2 FYNNEI. General observations from the study: In cases of identical TCR molecules sharing a barcode, highly expanded clone sizes could be underestimated. In CMV-specific effectors, clones above 20 copies held over 99% of molecules; naive, under 1%.

Sequencing used naive CD8+ T cells from blood, with Jurkat cell RNA spiked in. The subset: FACS-sorted CD8+CD4-CCR7+CD45RA+ naive T cells. The clonotype was recovered from a human donor in good health. Some libraries in this study had Jurkat cell RNA spiked in. The chain recombines TRBV2 with TRBJ2-7; TRBD2 matches at 11 bases. This CDR3 reads CASSEGASGRTPYEQYF. For the CDR3, the DNA is TGTGCCAGCAGTGAAGGGGCTAGCGGGAGGACCCCCTACGAGCAGTACTTC.